The sequence of this T cell receptor (beta chain) was determined in a study of cytomegalovirus exposure and HLA in healthy donors. Study results and limitations: The study dropped some indistinguishable V segments, TRBV6-2 and TRBV6-3 among them. A cluster of highly shared sequence variants was likely a sequencing artifact. CMV serostatus stood as the only immune exposure information on hand.

For this clone: Its antigen is still unknown.

Donors showed nominal health when sampled, although they likely had unrecorded immune exposures. Trimming pared 3 bases from V and 3 bases from J, leaving 6 bases between. The CDR3 sequence is 12 residues long. Germline-derived CDR1 and CDR2 are LNHNV and YYDKDF (reference sequence). Both 60 Vbeta primers and 13 Jbeta primers went into the PCR. The data were produced by immunoSEQ multiplex PCR, yet TCRdb's version contains in-frame clones alone and is incomplete. The repertoire holds 100,000 to 150,000 clones, with 70% to 85% as singletons. This receptor was taken from a boy aged 2 to 9 in good health and CMV-seronegative. This rearrangement joins TRBV15 to TRBJ2-7, with D possibly being TRBD1 (5 bases). The sample was PBMCs. The CDR3 loop reads CATSSDSYEQYF. The CDR3 DNA reads as TGTGCCACCAGCAGCGACAGCTACGAGCAGTACTTC.